These 21 T cell receptor beta chains were all obtained from the same sample, sequenced in a study of blood T cells in healthy people across ages (dated by TCRdb to the mid-2010s). The library came from 5' RACE. Sequenced using an Illumina HiSeq 2500. The second PCR ran for roughly 7 to 12 cycles and used a J-beta primer mix along with a sample-barcoded 5' primer. TCRdb redid the processing of the public reads, applying fastp at Q25 and MiXCR, and retained in-frame beta chains. Under each unique CDR3 protein, matching rows form one entry showing the most common genes and DNA. The sample records 1,500,000 or so distinct CDR3 sequences, 59% of which are singletons. The ten largest account for 6.7% of the sample. Sample: blood. These receptors were obtained from a man aged 18-30 years in good health.

V gene TRBV4-1 combines with J gene TRBJ1-1; the match to TRBD1 covers 7 bases. V shed 8 bases and J 1 base; nucleotides not matched to a gene: 10. CDR1 and CDR2 (germline): MGHRA, YSYEKL. CDR3 length equals 15 residues. CDR3 coding DNA: TGCGCCAGCTATTCGCCGGGACAGTCGAACACTGAAGCTTTCTTT. It codes for CASYSPGQSNTEAFF.

With respect to this clonotype: Given a much more abundant clone one base away, this may be a read error. CDR3 bases: TGCAGTGCTACCGCAGCGGATGGTTTTCACGAGCAGTACTTC. Translated, it gives CSATAADGFHEQYF. The genes are TRBV20-1 and TRBJ2-7; D may be TRBD2 (5 bases). The V and J ends lost 4 bases and 5 bases respectively, with 18 bases between them. The CDR3 totals 14 residues. Germline V gene data show CDR1 as DFQATT and CDR2 as SNEGSKA (reference sequence).

The chain uses TRBV7-9 and TRBJ2-1, with 8 bases that match TRBD1. This CDR3 has 18 amino acids. V gave up 5 bases and J gave up 8 bases; unmatched junction bases: 20. The germline V gene encodes CDR1 SEHNR and CDR2 FQNEAQ (reference sequence). CDR3 DNA sequence: TGTGCCAGCAGCCAAGGACAGGGTGTCCTCGTGACTGGCGATGAGCAGTTCTTC. The encoded protein is CASSQGQGVLVTGDEQFF.

The chain couples TRBV7-2 to TRBJ2-1; 11 nucleotides agree with TRBD2. The CDR3 is 16 amino acids. Per germline, CDR1 SGHTA and CDR2 FQGNSA. V lost 6 bases to trimming and J lost 8 bases; unmatched junction nucleotides: 12. The DNA for the CDR3 is TGTGCCAGCAGTCCCTTACTAGCGGGAGTTATCTATGAGCAGTTCTTC. Translated, it gives CASSPLLAGVIYEQFF.

Note on this clonotype: A read error may account for a junction end that differs from germline. V and J are TRBV7-2 and TRBJ1-5; D unclear. There are 14 residues in the CDR3. Germline V CDR1 and CDR2: SGHTA, FQGNSA. This chain's CDR3 is CASSIAASNQPQHF. The DNA for the CDR3 is TGTGCCAGCAGCATAGCGGCTAGCAATCAGCCCCAGCATTTT.

The chain combines TRBV10-3 with TRBJ2-5, with D possibly being TRBD1 or TRBD2 (5 bases each). With 7 bases removed from V and 2 bases from J, the gap between germline ends came to 17 bases. The CDR3 has 15 amino acids. Germline loops: CDR1 ENHRY, CDR2 SYGVKD. The CDR3 loop reads CAINAEGQVQETQYF. CDR3 nucleotides: TGTGCCATCAATGCCGAGGGGCAGGTTCAAGAGACCCAGTACTTC.

The chain links TRBV12-3 or TRBV12-4 to TRBJ2-1; the D is unclear. The DNA end is a closer match to TRBJ2-7, so the J assignment may be wrong. This CDR3 spans 15 amino acids. The CDR3 is CASSSQMARRNEQYF. The CDR3 DNA sequence: TGTGCCAGCAGTTCCCAAATGGCCCGTCGGAATGAGCAGTACTTC.

CDR3 in amino acids: CSASSGGPSPEQFF. In nucleotides, the CDR3 is TGCAGTGCTAGTAGCGGGGGACCCTCCCCTGAGCAGTTCTTC. This chain joins TRBV20-1 and TRBJ2-1; 9 bases are shared with TRBD2. The CDR3 has 14 amino acids. J was trimmed by 9 bases and V by 3 bases; bases with no gene match: 9. Germline V gene lookup returns CDR1 DFQATT and CDR2 SNEGSKA (reference sequence).

This clonotype has only a few counts. The rearrangement links TRBV11-2 to TRBJ2-3, with D tentatively TRBD1 or TRBD2 (5 bases each). V gave up 3 bases and J gave up 6 bases, with 19 bases separating them. Germline-derived CDR1 and CDR2 are SGHAT and FQNNGV. CDR3 length: 16 amino acids. The DNA of the CDR3 is TGTGCCAGCAGCTTTCATTCGGGGCCCTCTCGGGATACGCAGTATTTT. Its translation: CASSFHSGPSRDTQYF.

This sequence joins TRBV7-2 and TRBJ1-3, with 12 bases fitting TRBD1. Germline loops: CDR1 SGHTA, CDR2 FQGNSA. The V segment lost 3 bases and the J segment 0 bases; nucleotides outside the gene matches: 3. The CDR3 contains 17 residues. CDR3 bases: TGTGCCAGCAGCTTGGGACAGGGGGCCTACTCTGGAAACACCATATATTTT. The encoded protein is CASSLGQGAYSGNTIYF.

This clonotype was detected ten times or more. The V and J genes are TRBV6-1 and TRBJ1-1, with D unresolved. CDR3 length: 14 amino acids. V was cut by 6 bases and J by 6 bases, with 17 bases left in between. CDR1 and CDR2 (germline): MNHNS, SASEGT. In DNA, the CDR3 is TGTGCCAGCAGCTCCAAGTGGGATGTCGCTGAAGCTTTCTTT. Translation gives CASSSKWDVAEAFF.

DNA for the CDR3: TGTGCCAGCACCGGACTAGCGGGGGTGTCCTACAATGAGCAGTACTTC. Translation: CASTGLAGVSYNEQYF. The chain uses TRBV12-3 or TRBV12-4 and TRBJ2-1, with 13 bases fitting TRBD2. The end of the DNA is better explained by TRBJ2-7, so the J call may be wrong. The length of the CDR3 is 16 residues.

This chain uses TRBV6-2 or TRBV6-3 with TRBJ1-5; D not resolved. V was trimmed by 7 bases and J by 11 bases, leaving 21 bases between them. Per the germline V gene, CDR1 is MNHEY and CDR2 is SVGEGT. There are 14 residues in the CDR3. The CDR3 DNA is TGTGCCAGCATCGAAACCCCCTGGAGCACGGCCCAGCATTTT. It yields the protein CASIETPWSTAQHF.

The chain employs TRBV12-3 or TRBV12-4 and TRBJ2-1, with D perhaps TRBD2 (5 bases). The V end was cut by 1 base, the J end by 3 bases, with 10 bases between. The CDR3 length is 15 residues. In DNA, the CDR3 is TGTGCCAGCAGTTTAGTAGAGGACTTCTACAATGAGCAGTTCTTC. This translates into CASSLVEDFYNEQFF.

The chain recombines TRBV12-3 or TRBV12-4 with TRBJ2-3; D gene unclear. The CDR3 contains 15 residues. Trimming took 4 bases from V and 0 from J, leaving 11 bases between them. CDR3 bases: TGTGCCAGCAGTTGGCGGCCGGACAGCACAGATACGCAGTATTTT. Amino acid sequence: CASSWRPDSTDTQYF.

CDR3 DNA sequence: TGTGCCAGCAGCCGGGTGAAAGAGCGTGAGCAGTTCTTC. Its protein is CASSRVKEREQFF. This rearrangement joins TRBV4-2 to TRBJ2-1; no definite D call. Trimming left V 4 bases short and J 9 bases short, with 13 bases between. CDR3 length: 13 residues. Germline V lookup: CDR1 LGHNA, CDR2 YNFKEQ.

This clonotype was observed a single time. V gene TRBV20-1 combines with J gene TRBJ2-4, with 11 bases identical to TRBD2. The end of the DNA is better explained by TRBJ2-7, so the J call may be wrong. CDR1 DFQATT and CDR2 SNEGSKA come from the germline V gene (reference sequence). This CDR3 region has 13 residues. In DNA form, the CDR3 reads TGCAGTGCTAGATCTAGCGGGAGGAGCGAGCAGTACTTC. This translates into CSARSSGRSEQYF.

This clonotype was counted between two and nine times. The chain has TRBV10-3 and TRBJ2-7; perhaps TRBD2 as D (6 bases). V was shortened by 6 bases and J by 2 bases, with 17 bases between the two germline ends. Germline lookup yields CDR1 ENHRY and CDR2 SYGVKD. The CDR3 sequence is 15 residues long. DNA for the CDR3: TGTGCCATCAGGAAGGAGGGACTGACGACCTACGAGCAGTACTTC. It specifies CAIRKEGLTTYEQYF.

This clonotype was seen a few times. V is TRBV4-1 and J is TRBJ2-3; a weak D match, TRBD2 (5 bases). The CDR3 extends over 18 amino acids. The V end lost 1 base, the J end lost 0 bases, and 17 bases lay between the germline ends. Germline assignment: CDR1 MGHRA and CDR2 YSYEKL. The CDR3 is CASSQVWFGKQSTDTQYF. The CDR3 bases are TGCGCCAGCAGCCAAGTTTGGTTCGGGAAACAGAGCACAGATACGCAGTATTTT.

V is TRBV29-1 and J is TRBJ2-5; D is possibly TRBD2 (6 bases). The end of the DNA aligns better with TRBJ2-7, so the J call may be wrong. The germline V gene encodes CDR1 SQVTM and CDR2 ANQGSEA. CDR3 length equals 13 residues. CDR3 in amino acids: CSVAGVSGLEQYF. CDR3 in DNA: TGCAGCGTTGCCGGGGTTAGCGGACTCGAGCAGTACTTC.

The J gene is TRBJ1-4, the V gene TRBV20-1; D is uncertain. Germline V gene lookup returns CDR1 DFQATT and CDR2 SNEGSKA (reference sequence). The CDR3 is 13 amino acids. Trimming took 0 bases from V and 5 from J, leaving 7 bases between them. Here the CDR3 DNA reads TGCAGTGCTAGAGACAGGAAAAATGAAAAACTGTTTTTT. This encodes CSARDRKNEKLFF.